Listed here are 5 T cell receptor beta chains from one sample, sequenced in a study of post-analysis software for immune sequencing data (dated by TCRdb to the mid-2010s). Library generation was performed with PCR. TCRdb names Illumina HiSeq 2500 as the instrument used. To reduce PCR and sequencing biases, unique molecular identifiers were built into the TCR beta cDNA libraries. TCRdb reprocessing: public reads trimmed at Q25 with fastp, clones called with MiXCR, in-frame beta chains kept. When rows share a CDR3 protein, they turn into one entry using the most common DNA and genes. For this sample there are approximately 770,000 distinct CDR3 sequences; 46% appear just once. The top ten clonotypes cover 4.9% of the sample. Study-wide conclusions, independent of this receptor: Significantly higher frequencies in patients than in controls were found for several TRBV segments, including TRBV5-6, TRBV5-1 and TRBV20-1.

These receptors have no known antigen. The sample taken for sequencing was blood. The receptors here all came from a girl aged 10-17 years with multiple sclerosis.

This chain connects TRBV29-1 to TRBJ1-3; no reliable D call. CDR1 is SQVTM, CDR2 ANQGSEA, per germline. Trimming took off 4 bases at V and 4 bases at J, with 11 bases between the two ends. The CDR3 consists of 13 residues. The CDR3: CSVAKTAGNTIYF. The CDR3 bases are TGCAGCGTTGCGAAGACCGCCGGAAACACCATATATTTT.

The sample holds a few counts of this clonotype. The chain recombines TRBV20-1 with TRBJ2-3; D uncertain. V lost 0 bases, J lost 2 bases, and 6 bases lay in between. This CDR3 comprises 13 residues. CDR1 and CDR2 from the germline V gene are DFQATT and SNEGSKA (reference sequence). CDR3 coding DNA: TGCAGTGCTAGAGATAGGACCACAGATACGCAGTATTTT. Translation: CSARDRTTDTQYF.

This clonotype was seen a handful of times. The chain carries TRBV5-6 and TRBJ2-5, with TRBD2 matching over 14 bases. The J call may be faulty, since TRBJ2-7 better matches the DNA end. Germline CDR1 reads SGHDT; CDR2 reads YYEEEE. CDR3 length equals 16 residues. DNA for the CDR3: TGTGCCAGCAGCCCCGGGACTAGCGGGAGAGTAGTCGAGCAGTACTTC. Encoded protein: CASSPGTSGRVVEQYF.

This CDR3 is CASSQTSGRGWGEQFF. The CDR3, as DNA: TGCGCCAGCAGCCAGACTAGCGGGAGGGGTTGGGGCGAGCAGTTCTTC. V is TRBV4-3 and J is TRBJ2-1, with 14 bases aligning to TRBD2. Germline loops: CDR1 LGHNA, CDR2 YSLEER. V shed 3 bases and J 10 bases; nucleotides not matched to a gene: 8. There are 16 residues in the CDR3.

CDR3 sequence reads: CASSLGQRLQETQYF. CDR3 bases: TGTGCCAGCAGCTTAGGGCAGAGACTCCAAGAGACCCAGTACTTC. V gene TRBV7-2 combines with J gene TRBJ2-7; D gene uncertain. The J call may be wrong; the DNA end is better matched by TRBJ2-5. In germline, CDR1 is SGHTA, CDR2 FQGNSA. This CDR3 has 15 amino acids.